This T cell receptor beta chain stems from a study of T cell responses to AZD1222 COVID-19 vaccine. Notes on this clone: What it recognizes is unknown.

Germline V gene sequence: CDR1 SGHTA, CDR2 FQGNSA. V shed 5 bases and J shed 5 bases, with 9 bases lying between them. The CDR3 consists of 13 residues. Study-level findings and limits: There were vaccine-associated CD4 TCRs across spike, dominant at 160-218 and 743-854. White British ancestry dominated among donors, who included more females, and clonal diversity was possibly underestimated.

The assay was immunoSEQ multiplex PCR, and TCRdb's table has in-frame clones only and misses some. The sample consists of 90,000 to 100,000 clones, approximately 84% of them appearing once. This chain uses TRBV7-2 with TRBJ2-2, with D hard to call. This TCR was recovered from an adult who received the AZD1222 COVID-19 vaccine. This specimen consisted of peripheral blood, obtained 28 days after the second AZD1222 dose. The CDR3 sequence is CASSPQATGELFF. The CDR3 DNA sequence: TGTGCCAGCAGCCCGCAGGCGACCGGGGAGCTGTTTTTT.